Listed here are 7 T cell receptor beta chains from one sample, sequenced in a study of immune cell composition in non-small cell lung cancer. Only in-frame clones appear in the TCRdb table, and some are missing; sequencing was by immunoSEQ multiplex PCR. Seen here are approximately 3,000 clones, 65% to 80% observed once, and the top ten hold around 9.4%. Normal lung was taken at the farthest possible site, at least 3 cm from tumour. The specimen sequenced was non-adjacent lung tissue. These receptors were obtained from a human donor with non-small cell lung cancer.

The chain carries TRBV18 and TRBJ2-1, with D perhaps matching TRBD1 or TRBD2 (5 bases each). The CDR3 spans 15 residues. Trimming took off 5 bases at V and 0 bases at J, with 11 bases between the two ends. Germline CDR1 is KGHSH and CDR2 is LQKENI. CDR3: CASSGAGSSYNEQFF. Here the CDR3 DNA reads TGTGCCAGCTCAGGGGCAGGGAGCTCCTACAATGAGCAGTTCTTC. The entire variable domain, with the rest obtained from reference TRBV18 and TRBJ2-1, is as follows: NAGVMQNPRHLVRRRGQEARLRCSPMKGHSHVYWYRQLPEEGLKFMVYLQKENIIDESGMPKERFSAEFPKEGPSILRIQQVVRGDSAAYFCASSGAGSSYNEQFFGPGTRLTVL.

This rearrangement joins TRBV5-1 to TRBJ1-1; no definite D call. Trimming stripped 5 bases from V and 5 bases from J, with 10 bases between. The CDR3 is 12 residues long. From germline, CDR1 is SGHRS and CDR2 YFSETQ. The DNA for the CDR3 is TGCGCCAGCAGTTTCACTCAGACTGAAGCTTTCTTT. The encoded protein is CASSFTQTEAFF.

The V gene is TRBV30, the J gene TRBJ2-5; D is undetermined. The CDR3 has 13 residues. Deletions cut 0 bases from V and 4 bases from J, with 9 bases between. The germline V gene has CDR1 GTSNPN and CDR2 SVGIG (reference sequence). The CDR3 protein is CAWSVRLGETQYF. The CDR3 nucleotides are TGTGCCTGGAGTGTACGGCTTGGAGAGACCCAGTACTTC.

The chain combines TRBV9 with TRBJ1-2; D possibly corresponds to TRBD1 (5 bases). CDR1 and CDR2 from the germline V gene are SGDLS and YYNGEE. The V end was cut by 6 bases, the J end by 6 bases, with 18 bases between. The CDR3 is 14 residues long. The CDR3 DNA reads TGTGCCAGCAACCCGGGGGGGAGCCCCAATGGCTACACCTTC. This sequence encodes CASNPGGSPNGYTF.

The V and J genes are TRBV30 and TRBJ2-2; D might be TRBD1 (6 bases). Germline assignment: CDR1 GTSNPN and CDR2 SVGIG (reference sequence). The CDR3 runs 14 residues. With 4 bases removed from V and 2 bases from J, the gap between germline ends came to 11 bases. Written as DNA, the CDR3 is TGTGCCTGGAATACCGGGACAAACACCGGGGAGCTGTTTTTT. This translates into CAWNTGTNTGELFF.

This clone was recorded a few times. The rearrangement joins TRBV6-5 to TRBJ2-7, with 8 bases fitting TRBD2. This CDR3 is 15 amino acids long. Germline lookup yields CDR1 MNHEY and CDR2 SVGAGI. V lost 3 bases to trimming and J lost 4 bases; unmatched junction nucleotides: 8. DNA of the CDR3: TGTGCCAGCAGTTATGCGGTAGCGGGACTATACGAGCAGTACTTC. Amino acids: CASSYAVAGLYEQYF.

The table lists this clone with a few counts. The V and J genes are TRBV7-2 and TRBJ2-7; D perhaps matches TRBD2 (6 bases). Trimming took 1 base from V and 2 from J, leaving 12 bases between them. The CDR3 totals 15 residues. Per the germline V gene, CDR1 is SGHTA and CDR2 is FQGNSA. CDR3 region: CASSLEIAVAYEQYF. CDR3 DNA: TGTGCCAGCAGCTTAGAAATAGCGGTGGCCTACGAGCAGTACTTC. Using reference TRBV7-2 and TRBJ2-7 for the parts outside the CDR3, the full variable domain is GAGVSQSPSNKVTEKGKDVELRCDPISGHTALYWYRQSLGQGLEFLIYFQGNSAPDKSGLPSDRFSAERTGGSVSTLTIQRTQQEDSAVYLCASSLEIAVAYEQYFGPGTRLTVT.